This TCR beta chain was identified during a study of blood T cell repertoires in COVID-19. The length of the CDR3 is 15 residues. Germline V gene sequence: CDR1 SGHNT, CDR2 YYREEE (reference sequence). V was shortened by 4 bases and J by 0 bases, with 14 bases between the two germline ends. This clone came up a few times. Generated by immunoSEQ multiplex PCR, the TCRdb table keeps only in-frame clones and is missing some. The sample gives some 64,000 clones, around 82% of which show up once; roughly a sixth is in the top ten. This clonotype was obtained from a man in his sixties with COVID-19, enrolled during active disease. The sequenced material came from peripheral blood. The chain uses TRBV5-4 and TRBJ2-7; no clear D gene. The CDR3 reads CASSRETQSSYEQYF. The DNA for the CDR3 is TGTGCCAGCAGCAGAGAGACTCAAAGCTCCTACGAGCAGTACTTC.